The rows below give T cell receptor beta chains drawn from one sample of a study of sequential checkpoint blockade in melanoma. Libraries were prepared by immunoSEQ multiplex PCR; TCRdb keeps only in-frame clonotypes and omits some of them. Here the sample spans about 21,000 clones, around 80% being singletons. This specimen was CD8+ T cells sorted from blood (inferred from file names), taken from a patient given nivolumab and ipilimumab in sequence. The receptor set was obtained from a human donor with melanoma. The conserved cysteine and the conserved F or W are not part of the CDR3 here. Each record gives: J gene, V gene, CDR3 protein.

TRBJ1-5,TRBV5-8,ASSLNIFKEEYQPQH
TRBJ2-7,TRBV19,ASSITAAYEQY
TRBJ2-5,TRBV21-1,ASITPGGGAKETQY
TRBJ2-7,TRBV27,ASSLWAASYEQY
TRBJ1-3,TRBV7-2,ASSPWRGSGNTIY
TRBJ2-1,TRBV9,ASSVALGGRYNEQF
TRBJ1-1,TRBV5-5,ASSTWTGGDTEAF
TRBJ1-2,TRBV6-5,ASYGFSEGYT
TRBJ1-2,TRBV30,AWARDRGSGGYT
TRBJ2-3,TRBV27,ASSLSARGGDTQY
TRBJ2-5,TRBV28,ASSLRGEKTQY
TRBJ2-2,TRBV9,ASSQRDRGLKTGELF
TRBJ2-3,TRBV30,AWTLKLAGHTQY
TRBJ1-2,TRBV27,ASRITRGRGYT
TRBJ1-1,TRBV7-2,ASSPWTANTEAF
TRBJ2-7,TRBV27,ASSLSTDPIIYEQY
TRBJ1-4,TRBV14,ASSQTGDKLF
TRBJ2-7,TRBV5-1,ASSLDATGLYEQY
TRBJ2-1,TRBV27,ASSLSGLLPNNEQF
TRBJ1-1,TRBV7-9,ASSSPTGGITEAF
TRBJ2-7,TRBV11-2,ASSWAIGTETYEQY
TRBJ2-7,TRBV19,AISKTGSSYEQY
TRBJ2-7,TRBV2,ATLHKSGVRNEQY
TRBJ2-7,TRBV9,ASSRGGLREQY
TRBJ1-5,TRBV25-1,ASSADSTGGFGQPQH
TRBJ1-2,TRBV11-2,ASSQERGSPYGYT
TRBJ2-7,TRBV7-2,ASSFISGRTYEQY
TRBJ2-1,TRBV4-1,ASSRSNEQF
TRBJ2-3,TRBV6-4,ASSEAGGTDTQY
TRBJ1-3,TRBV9,ASSPTGNGNTIY
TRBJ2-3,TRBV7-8,ASSFSRRTSTDTQY
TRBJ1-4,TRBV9,ASSGTHRVTNEKLF
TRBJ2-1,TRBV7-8,ASSSGGAAEQF
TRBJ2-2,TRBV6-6,ASRRGTGATTGELF
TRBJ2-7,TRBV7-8,ASSLVSWPNIYEQY
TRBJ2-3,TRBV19,ASSVIAGEGTDTQY
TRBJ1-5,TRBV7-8,ASSPGGTNQPQH